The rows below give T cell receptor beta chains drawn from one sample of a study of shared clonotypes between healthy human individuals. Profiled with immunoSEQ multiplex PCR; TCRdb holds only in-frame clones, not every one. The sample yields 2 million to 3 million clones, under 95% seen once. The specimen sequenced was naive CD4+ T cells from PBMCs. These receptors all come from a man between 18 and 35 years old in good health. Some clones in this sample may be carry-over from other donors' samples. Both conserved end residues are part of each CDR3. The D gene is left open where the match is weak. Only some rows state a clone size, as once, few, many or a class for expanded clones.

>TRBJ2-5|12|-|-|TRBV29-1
CSVLSVQETQYF
TGCAGCGTTTTGTCGGTCCAAGAGACCCAGTACTTC
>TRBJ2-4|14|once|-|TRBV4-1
CASSHTIAKNIQYF
TGCGCCAGCAGCCACACAATAGCCAAAAACATTCAGTACTTC
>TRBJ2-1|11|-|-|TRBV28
CASSWLGGQFF
TGTGCCAGCAGTTGGTTGGGGGGGCAGTTCTTC
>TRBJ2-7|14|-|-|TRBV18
CASSPLAEPYEQYF
TGTGCCAGCTCACCACTGGCAGAACCCTACGAGCAGTACTTC
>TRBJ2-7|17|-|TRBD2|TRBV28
CASSLSGAGRASDEQYF
TGTGCCAGCAGTTTATCGGGCGCCGGGAGGGCCTCGGACGAGCAGTACTTC
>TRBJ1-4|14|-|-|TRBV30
CACTRISNNEKLFF
TGTGCCTGTACCCGGATCAGCAACAATGAAAAACTGTTTTTT
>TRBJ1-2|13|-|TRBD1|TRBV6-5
CASRDRGNYGYTF
TGTGCCAGCAGAGACAGGGGTAACTATGGCTACACCTTC
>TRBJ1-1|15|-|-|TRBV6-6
CASRPSRGGNTEAFF
TGTGCCAGCAGACCCTCCCGAGGGGGGAACACTGAAGCTTTCTTT
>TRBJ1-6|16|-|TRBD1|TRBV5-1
CASRQTPGQENSPLHF
TGCGCCAGCAGACAAACCCCGGGACAGGAAAATTCACCCCTCCACTTT
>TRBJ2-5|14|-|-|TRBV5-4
CASSLDGVGKTQYF
TGTGCCAGCAGCTTGGATGGGGTCGGGAAGACCCAGTACTTC
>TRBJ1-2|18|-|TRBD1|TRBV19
CASRQDSYLTGLGYGYTF
TGTGCCAGTAGACAAGACTCATACCTGACAGGGCTAGGGTATGGCTACACCTTC
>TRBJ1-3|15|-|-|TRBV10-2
CASNGAWGPGNTIYF
TGCGCCAGCAATGGGGCCTGGGGGCCTGGAAACACCATATATTTT
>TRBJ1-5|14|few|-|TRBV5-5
CASSLVAGSQPQHF
TGTGCCAGCAGCTTGGTCGCAGGGAGTCAGCCCCAGCATTTT
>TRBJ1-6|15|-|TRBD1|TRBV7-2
CASSPSSGQGALLHF
TGTGCCAGCAGCCCAAGTAGCGGACAGGGGGCTCTCCTCCACTTT
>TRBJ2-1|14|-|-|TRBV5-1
CASSSRPPNNEQFF
TGCGCCAGCAGCTCTCGACCCCCAAACAATGAGCAGTTCTTC
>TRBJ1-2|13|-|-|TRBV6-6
CASSIYRNYGYTF
TGTGCCAGCAGTATATACAGAAACTATGGCTACACCTTC